The 26 T cell receptor beta chains below were found in one sample sequenced in a study of glioma-infiltrating T cells. The iRepertoire nested amplicon-rescue multiplex PCR amplified TCR alpha and beta CDR3s from RNA. A single record per CDR3 protein comes from TCRdb applying MiXCR to the multiplex PCR reads. The table lists 160,000 or so distinct CDR3 sequences, about 46% of them singletons. Material for sequencing was glioma tissue, nonneoplastic brain tissue, or PBMCs (not recorded which). The receptors were gathered from a human donor with low-grade glioma or glioblastoma, undergoing nonglioma brain surgery, or in good health (not recorded which).

This clonotype was counted a few times. This sequence joins TRBV3-1 and TRBJ2-1; D not certain. The V gene lost 2 bases and the J gene lost 5 bases, with 16 bases spanning the gap. CDR1 is LGHDT, CDR2 YNNKEL, per germline (reference sequence). CDR3 length: 16 residues. The CDR3 sequence is CASSQRLSVGDNEQFF. In nucleotides, the CDR3 is TGTGCCAGCAGCCAACGACTGAGCGTCGGTGACAATGAGCAGTTCTTC.

The chain is built from TRBV7-2 and TRBJ2-5, with a weak D call TRBD1 (5 bases). The CDR3 contains 14 residues. The V end lost 7 bases, the J end lost 1 base, and 13 bases lay between the germline ends. CDR1 is SGHTA and CDR2 is FQGNSA in the germline V gene. The CDR3 nucleotides read TGTGCCAGCATAAACGGACATAGCCAAGAGACCCAGTACTTC. Amino acid sequence: CASINGHSQETQYF.

Details on this clonotype: This sequence may be a read error, since a much larger clone differs from it by one base. This sequence joins TRBV20-1 and TRBJ1-2, with a weak D call TRBD1 (6 bases). The CDR3 has 15 amino acids. CDR1 DFQATT and CDR2 SNEGSKA come from the germline V gene (reference sequence). Trimming stripped 7 bases from V and 3 bases from J, with 21 bases between. CDR3 sequence reads: CSGRESGGTHYGYTF. The CDR3 DNA reads as TGCAGTGGTAGGGAATCCGGCGGGACACACTATGGCTACACCTTC.

The chain is built from TRBV5-1 and TRBJ2-3; 7 nucleotides align to TRBD1. Germline CDR1 reads SGHRS; CDR2 reads YFSETQ. J lost 0 bases, V lost 4 bases, and 5 bases had no gene match. The CDR3 covers 15 residues. CDR3 nucleotides: TGCGCCAGCAGCGTACAGGGGCAAAGCACAGATACGCAGTATTTT. It is translated as CASSVQGQSTDTQYF. Looking up the rest from reference TRBV5-1 and TRBJ2-3 gives the full variable domain: KAGVTQTPRYLIKTRGQQVTLSCSPISGHRSVSWYQQTPGQGLQFLFEYFSETQRNKGNFPGRFSGRQFSNSRSEMNVSTLELGDSALYLCASSVQGQSTDTQYFGPGTRLTVL.

This clonotype was found a few times. The V call is TRBV7-9, the J call TRBJ2-3; weak D call: TRBD1 (6 bases). The CDR3 runs to 15 residues. V was trimmed by 4 bases and J by 2 bases, leaving 13 bases between them. In germline, CDR1 is SEHNR, CDR2 FQNEAQ (reference sequence). The CDR3 sequence is CASSSTGFNTDTQYF. The CDR3 DNA is TGTGCCAGCAGCTCCACAGGGTTCAACACAGATACGCAGTATTTT. The full variable domain, rest sourced from reference TRBV7-9 and TRBJ2-3, is DTGVSQNPRHKITKRGQNVTFRCDPISEHNRLYWYRQTLGQGPEFLTYFQNEAQLEKSRLLSDRFSAERPKGSFSTLEIQRTEQGDSAMYLCASSSTGFNTDTQYFGPGTRLTVL.

The chain uses TRBV4-1 and TRBJ1-2; D is perhaps TRBD1 (5 bases). Germline CDR1 reads MGHRA; CDR2 reads YSYEKL. V dropped 5 bases and J dropped 6 bases, with 22 bases sitting between them. The CDR3 covers 16 residues. The CDR3 nucleotides are TGCGCCAGCAGCAAAGGGTTATTTGCAGGGTCCAATGGCTACACCTTC. Its protein is CASSKGLFAGSNGYTF.

This clonotype was observed many times. The J gene is TRBJ2-3, the V gene TRBV20-1; a possible D gene is TRBD2 (6 bases). The germline gives CDR1 DFQATT, CDR2 SNEGSKA (reference sequence). This CDR3 is built from 16 residues. Trimming took off 3 bases at V and 2 bases at J, with 18 bases between the two ends. The DNA for the CDR3 is TGCAGTGCTAGGGCGACCCTAGCGTACCACACAGATACGCAGTATTTT. Its translation is CSARATLAYHTDTQYF.

This clonotype showed up many times. The V call is TRBV27, the J call TRBJ2-7; 8 bases fit TRBD2. The CDR3 sequence is 15 residues long. Per the germline V gene, CDR1 is MNHEY and CDR2 is SMNVEV (reference sequence). J was trimmed by 1 base and V by 6 bases; bases with no gene match: 8. The CDR3 region has the DNA TGTGCCAGCAGCATAAAAGCGGGGGATTCCTACGAGCAGTACTTC. Protein product: CASSIKAGDSYEQYF.

This clonotype has a count of ten or more. CDR3 in amino acids: CAIGKTGTVSSTDTQYF. CDR3 sequence (DNA): TGTGCCATCGGAAAAACCGGGACGGTGTCTAGCACAGATACGCAGTATTTT. J is TRBJ2-3 and V is TRBV10-3; D assignment may be TRBD1 or TRBD2 (5 bases each). CDR3 length: 17 amino acids. Trimming took off 8 bases at V and 0 bases at J, with 21 bases between the two ends. Germline CDR1 reads ENHRY; CDR2 reads SYGVKD.

A word on this clonotype: At one boundary the junction diverges from the germline segment, which might be a read error. The genes are TRBV12-3 or TRBV12-4 and TRBJ2-1; D not resolved. The CDR3 contains 14 residues. In DNA form, the CDR3 reads TGTGGCAGCAGTTTAGCCGGCCCGGTGAATGAGCAGTTCTTC. This sequence encodes CGSSLAGPVNEQFF.

This clonotype appeared many times. CDR3 sequence reads: CSASWGLTDTQYF. For the CDR3, the DNA is TGCAGTGCTAGTTGGGGGCTCACGGATACGCAGTATTTT. The chain joins TRBV20-1 to TRBJ2-3, with D possibly matching TRBD1 (6 bases). Germline V CDR1 and CDR2: DFQATT, SNEGSKA (reference sequence). V gave up 3 bases and J gave up 6 bases, with 13 bases separating them. CDR3 length equals 13 residues.

This clonotype was seen many times. The CDR3 coding sequence is TGTGCCAGCAGTGGACTATCCGATACGCAGTATTTT. It is translated as CASSGLSDTQYF. V gene TRBV2 combines with J gene TRBJ2-3; tentatively, D is TRBD2 (5 bases). Trimming left V 4 bases short and J 6 bases short, with 8 bases between. The CDR3 is 12 amino acids. Looked up from germline, CDR1 is SNHLY and CDR2 is FYNNEI.

This clonotype was seen a few times. The rearrangement uses TRBV7-6 and TRBJ2-2, with TRBD2 identical over 11 bases. Germline assignment: CDR1 SGHVS and CDR2 FNYEAQ. The V gene end was trimmed by 6 bases and the J gene end by 1 base; junction bases not matched to a gene: 4. This CDR3 is 16 amino acids long. The CDR3 loop is CASRKTSGRNTGELFF. The DNA for the CDR3 is TGTGCCAGCAGAAAAACTAGCGGGAGGAACACCGGGGAGCTGTTTTTT.

This clonotype was seen only once. A much larger clone lies a single base off, so this may be a read error. This chain links TRBV10-3 with TRBJ1-6; D not resolved. The V and J ends lost 5 bases and 7 bases respectively, with 12 bases between them. CDR3 size: 14 residues. Germline lookup yields CDR1 ENHRY and CDR2 SYGVKD. The CDR3 loop is CAISYMEVNSPLHF. CDR3 DNA: TGTGCCATCAGTTACATGGAGGTCAATTCACCCCTCCACTTT.

Comments on this clonotype: The junction departs from germline at one end; a sequencing error may be responsible. The genes are TRBV27 and TRBJ1-1; D remains ambiguous. The CDR3 covers 15 residues. Looked up from germline, CDR1 is MNHEY and CDR2 is SMNVEV (reference sequence). The CDR3 here is CASSYLGLQNTEAFF. The CDR3 DNA reads as TGTGCCAGCAGTTACCTCGGCTTACAGAACACTGAGGCTTTCTTT.

As to this clonotype: An end of the junction does not agree with germline; a read error may underlie this. This chain uses TRBV6-1 with TRBJ2-3; no firm D call. In germline, CDR1 is MNHNS, CDR2 SASEGT. The CDR3 is 13 amino acids. This CDR3 reads CASSYLGTDTQCF. The CDR3 DNA reads TGTGCCAGCAGTTATCTGGGTACAGATACGCAGTGTTTT.

This clonotype was recorded many times. V is TRBV7-2 and J is TRBJ2-4; D may be TRBD1 (5 bases). CDR3 length: 15 residues. Germline V gene sequence: CDR1 SGHTA, CDR2 FQGNSA. V lost 2 bases to trimming and J lost 8 bases, with 16 bases between them. The CDR3 protein is CASSLSTAFYDIQYF. The CDR3 DNA is TGTGCCAGCAGCTTATCGACAGCGTTTTATGACATTCAGTACTTC.

Concerning this clonotype: A much bigger clone sits one base away, suggesting this may be a read error. The chain employs TRBV19 and TRBJ1-1; no firm D call. V was shortened by 6 bases and J by 4 bases, with 12 bases between the two germline ends. This CDR3 spans 13 amino acids. Per germline, CDR1 LNHDA and CDR2 SQIVND (reference sequence). The CDR3 region has the DNA TGTGCCAGTAGAAACCGTAGGCCCACTGAAGCTTTCTTT. This sequence encodes CASRNRRPTEAFF.

Ten or more counts support this clonotype. The gene calls are TRBV28 and TRBJ1-1; D is ambiguous. Germline V gene sequence: CDR1 MDHEN, CDR2 SYDVKM. CDR3 length equals 15 residues. Trimming took off 5 bases at V and 4 bases at J, with 17 bases between the two ends. The CDR3 nucleotides are TGTGCCAGCAGTCCCCCAAGGGCCCTCATCACTGAAGCTTTCTTT. This gives the protein CASSPPRALITEAFF.

This clonotype showed up many times. This rearrangement joins TRBV4-1 to TRBJ1-2, with D possibly being TRBD1 (5 bases). V lost 4 bases, J lost 0 bases, and 12 bases lay in between. The germline gives CDR1 MGHRA, CDR2 YSYEKL. The CDR3 is 15 residues long. CDR3 DNA: TGCGCCAGCAGCCCCCGACAGCTAGCTAACTATGGCTACACCTTC. It is translated as CASSPRQLANYGYTF.

This clonotype came up a few times. A much larger clone differs from this one at a single base, so this may be a read error. The rearrangement uses TRBV28 and TRBJ2-5; the D is unclear. Trimming shortened V by 4 bases and J by 0 bases, and 6 bases separated the two germline ends. The germline V gene encodes CDR1 MDHEN and CDR2 SYDVKM. This CDR3 is built from 13 residues. For the CDR3, the DNA is TGTGCCAGCAGTTCTAATTACCAAGAGACCCAGTACTTC. It encodes CASSSNYQETQYF. The whole variable domain, remainder taken from reference TRBV28 and TRBJ2-5, is DVKVTQSSRYLVKRTGEKVFLECVQDMDHENMFWYRQDPGLGLRLIYFSYDVKMKEKGDIPEGYSVSREKKERFSLILESASTNQTSMYLCASSSNYQETQYFGPGTRLLVL.

This clonotype was observed at least ten times. The gene calls are TRBV12-3 or TRBV12-4 and TRBJ1-1; 10 bases agree with TRBD1. The CDR3 length is 14 residues. Trimming removed 7 bases from V and 4 bases from J; junction bases left unmatched: 6. The CDR3 bases are TGTGCCAGCATCCCGACAGGGGGCGGCACTGAAGCTTTCTTT. It specifies CASIPTGGGTEAFF.

This clonotype was seen ten or more times. This sequence joins TRBV20-1 and TRBJ1-1; no reliable D call. V lost 1 base and J lost 1, with 16 bases in between. The germline CDR1 and CDR2 sequences are DFQATT and SNEGSKA (reference sequence). CDR3 size: 16 residues. CDR3 region: CSARVPSALRNTEAFF. The CDR3, as DNA: TGCAGTGCTAGAGTCCCCTCAGCACTCAGGAACACTGAAGCTTTCTTT.

A single count supports this clonotype. The chain combines TRBV5-1 with TRBJ2-5; 12 nucleotides agree with TRBD2. The CDR3 is 13 residues long. Germline values: CDR1 SGHRS, CDR2 YFSETQ. Unmatched junction bases numbered 4, after V lost 3 bases and J lost 10 bases. The CDR3 region is CASSWTSGMSQYF. DNA of the CDR3: TGCGCCAGCAGCTGGACTAGCGGGATGAGCCAGTACTTC.

Note on this clonotype: An end of the junction differs from the germline gene, which may be a read error. CDR3 loop: CASMMTQKTEAFF. DNA for the CDR3: TGTGCAAGCATGATGACCCAGAAAACTGAAGCTTTCTTT. This chain connects TRBV2 to TRBJ1-1; the D is unclear. The germline V gene has CDR1 SNHLY and CDR2 FYNNEI. The CDR3 is 13 residues long.

This clonotype was observed many times. The chain is built from TRBV6-6 and TRBJ1-1; unclear D gene. Germline V gene sequence: CDR1 MNHNY, CDR2 SVGAGI (reference sequence). CDR3 length equals 14 residues. V lost 2 bases, J lost 2 bases, and 9 bases lay in between. In nucleotides, the CDR3 is TGTGCCAGCAGTTACGGGCAACTTAACACTGAAGCTTTCTTT. It specifies CASSYGQLNTEAFF.